This T cell receptor (beta chain) was recorded in a study of T cells in Graves' hyperthyroidism and ophthalmopathy. General study results and limits: Model-based prediction identified ophthalmopathy a median 6.5 months prior to its onset.

What was amplified from RNA transcripts were TCR beta CDR3 regions. HTBI primers drove first-round RT-PCR of the TCR CDR3. TCRdb itself ran the multiplex PCR reads through MiXCR, one entry per CDR3 protein. The table has about 640,000 distinct CDR3 sequences, roughly 14% seen once. Remarks on this clonotype: Its antigen is currently unknown. A much larger clone lies one base from this, so it may be a read error.

The CDR3 runs to 14 residues. Germline lookup yields CDR1 SGHDN and CDR2 FVKESK. The sequence derives from a woman aged 50 to 60 with Graves' ophthalmopathy. Sequenced input: blood. The chain links TRBV14 to TRBJ2-1; no reliable D call. CDR3 in DNA: TGTGCCAGCAGCCTACTTGTCCCCTACGATGAGCAGTTCTTC. It encodes CASSLLVPYDEQFF.